The sequence of this T cell receptor beta chain was determined in a study of blood T cell repertoires in COVID-19. CDR1 MDHEN and CDR2 SYDVKM come from the germline V gene. V gave up 2 bases and J gave up 7 bases; unmatched junction bases: 7. This CDR3 is 14 amino acids long. Sequencing was performed with immunoSEQ multiplex PCR; in TCRdb, only in-frame clones are kept and a portion is missing. The data contain 97,000 or so clones, approximately 84% of them singletons. Sequencing was done on a sample of peripheral blood. This chain joins TRBV28 and TRBJ2-7; 8 bases are a match to TRBD1. This receptor was taken from a man in his 70s with acute or convalescent COVID-19. CDR3 DNA sequence: TGTGCCAGCAGTTTAGGGCAGGGGGCTCGGGAGCAGTACTTC. This translates into CASSLGQGAREQYF.